This entry is about one TCR beta chain. The record originates from a study of blood T cell repertoires in COVID-19. Clones were sequenced by immunoSEQ multiplex PCR, and TCRdb holds only the in-frame ones, with some missing. The repertoire holds approximately 100,000 clones, about nine tenths seen once, with 15% to 20% in the top ten. The germline CDR1 and CDR2 sequences are LNHDA and SQIVND (reference sequence). The CDR3 spans 15 residues. V lost 5 bases, J lost 5 bases, and 16 bases lay in between. The chain couples TRBV19 to TRBJ2-1, with D perhaps matching TRBD2 (5 bases). Sequenced sample: peripheral blood. This sequence originates from a man aged 50 to 59 with acute or convalescent COVID-19. Written as DNA, the CDR3 is TGTGCCAGTAGTCTGGCGGTGGGAGCGAACAATGAGCAGTTCTTC. Protein sequence: CASSLAVGANNEQFF.